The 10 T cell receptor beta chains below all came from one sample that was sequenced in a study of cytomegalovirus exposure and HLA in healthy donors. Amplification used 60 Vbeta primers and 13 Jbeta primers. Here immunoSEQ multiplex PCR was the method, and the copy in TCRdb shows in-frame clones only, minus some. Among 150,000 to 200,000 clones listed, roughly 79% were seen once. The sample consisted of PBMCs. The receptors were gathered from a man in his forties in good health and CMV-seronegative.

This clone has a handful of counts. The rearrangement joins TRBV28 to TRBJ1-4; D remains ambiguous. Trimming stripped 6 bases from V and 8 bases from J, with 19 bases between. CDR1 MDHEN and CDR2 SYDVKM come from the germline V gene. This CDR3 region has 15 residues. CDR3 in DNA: TGTGCCAGCAGCCCCGTACGCGGGGAATCCGAAAAACTGTTTTTT. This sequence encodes CASSPVRGESEKLFF.

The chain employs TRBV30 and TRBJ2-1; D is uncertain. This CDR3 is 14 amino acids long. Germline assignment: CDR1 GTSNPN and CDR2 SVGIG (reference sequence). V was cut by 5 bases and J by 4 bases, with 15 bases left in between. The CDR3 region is CAWGASLTYNEQFF. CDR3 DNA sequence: TGTGCCTGGGGAGCGTCTCTGACTTACAATGAGCAGTTCTTC. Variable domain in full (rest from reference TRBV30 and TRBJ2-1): SQTIHQWPATLVQPVGSPLSLECTVEGTSNPNLYWYRQAAGRGLQLLFYSVGIGQISSEVPQNLSASRPQDRQFILSSKKLLLSDSGFYLCAWGASLTYNEQFFGPGTRLTVL.

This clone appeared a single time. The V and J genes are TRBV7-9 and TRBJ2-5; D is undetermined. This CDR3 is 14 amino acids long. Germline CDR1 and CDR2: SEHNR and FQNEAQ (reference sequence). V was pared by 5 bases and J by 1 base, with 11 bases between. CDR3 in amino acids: CASSEDQAQETQYF. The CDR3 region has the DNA TGTGCCAGCAGCGAAGATCAGGCCCAAGAGACCCAGTACTTC.

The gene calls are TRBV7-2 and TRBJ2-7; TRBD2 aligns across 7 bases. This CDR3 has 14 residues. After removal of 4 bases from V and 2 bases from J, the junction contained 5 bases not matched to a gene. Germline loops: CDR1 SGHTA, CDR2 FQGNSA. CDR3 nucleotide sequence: TGTGCCAGCAGCTACTATGCGGGAGCCTACGAGCAGTACTTC. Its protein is CASSYYAGAYEQYF.

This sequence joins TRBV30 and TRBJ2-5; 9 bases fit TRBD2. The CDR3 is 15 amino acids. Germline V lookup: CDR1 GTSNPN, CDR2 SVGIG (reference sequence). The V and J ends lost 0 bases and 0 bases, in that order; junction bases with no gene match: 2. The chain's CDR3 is CAWSVLAGHQETQYF. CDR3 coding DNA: TGTGCCTGGAGTGTTCTAGCGGGACACCAAGAGACCCAGTACTTC.

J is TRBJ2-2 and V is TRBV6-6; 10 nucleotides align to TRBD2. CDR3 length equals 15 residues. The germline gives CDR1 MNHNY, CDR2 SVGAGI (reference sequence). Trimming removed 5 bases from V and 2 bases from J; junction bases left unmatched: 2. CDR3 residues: CASSASGGNTGELFF. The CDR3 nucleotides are TGTGCCAGCAGTGCTAGCGGGGGTAACACCGGGGAGCTGTTTTTT.

The CDR3 region has the DNA TGCGCCAGCAGCCGGGACAGCTCTAATGAAAAACTGTTTTTT. Its translation is CASSRDSSNEKLFF. The gene calls are TRBV5-1 and TRBJ1-4; 7 bases map to TRBD1. Germline-derived CDR1 and CDR2 are SGHRS and YFSETQ. V shed 4 bases and J 3 bases; nucleotides not matched to a gene: 3. The CDR3 is 14 amino acids.

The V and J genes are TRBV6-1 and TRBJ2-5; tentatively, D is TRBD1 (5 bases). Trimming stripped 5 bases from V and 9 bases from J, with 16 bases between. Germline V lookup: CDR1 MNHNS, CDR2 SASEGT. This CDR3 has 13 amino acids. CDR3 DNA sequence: TGTGCCAGCAGTCCCGACTTTCTAGGGGCCCAGTACTTC. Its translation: CASSPDFLGAQYF.

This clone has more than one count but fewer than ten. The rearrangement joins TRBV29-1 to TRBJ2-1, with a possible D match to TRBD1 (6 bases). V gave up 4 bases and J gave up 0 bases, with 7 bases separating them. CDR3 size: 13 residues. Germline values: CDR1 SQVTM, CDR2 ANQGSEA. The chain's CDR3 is CSVAGDSYNEQFF. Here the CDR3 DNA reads TGCAGCGTTGCAGGGGACTCCTACAATGAGCAGTTCTTC.

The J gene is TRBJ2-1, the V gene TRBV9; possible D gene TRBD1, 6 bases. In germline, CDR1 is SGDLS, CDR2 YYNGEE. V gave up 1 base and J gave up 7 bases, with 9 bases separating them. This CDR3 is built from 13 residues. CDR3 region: CASSVTGTNEQFF. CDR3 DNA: TGTGCCAGCAGCGTAACAGGGACGAATGAGCAGTTCTTC. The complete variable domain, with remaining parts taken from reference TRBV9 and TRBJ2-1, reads DSGVTQTPKHLITATGQRVTLRCSPRSGDLSVYWYQQSLDQGLQFLIQYYNGEERAKGNILERFSAQQFPDLHSELNLSSLELGDSALYFCASSVTGTNEQFFGPGTRLTVL.